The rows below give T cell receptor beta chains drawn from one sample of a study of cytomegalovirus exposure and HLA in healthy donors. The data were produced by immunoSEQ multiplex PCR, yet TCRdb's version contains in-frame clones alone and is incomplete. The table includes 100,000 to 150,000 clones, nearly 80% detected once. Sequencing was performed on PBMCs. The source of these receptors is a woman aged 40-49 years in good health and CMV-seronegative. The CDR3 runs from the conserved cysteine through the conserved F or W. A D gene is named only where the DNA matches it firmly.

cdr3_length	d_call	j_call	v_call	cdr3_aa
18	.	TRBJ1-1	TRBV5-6	CASSLVGGGNTRNTEAFF
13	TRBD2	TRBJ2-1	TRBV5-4	CASRSEWGGEQFF
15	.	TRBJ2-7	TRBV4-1	CASSQSTVPMGEQYF
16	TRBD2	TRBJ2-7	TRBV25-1	CASSEPGTSGQSEQYF
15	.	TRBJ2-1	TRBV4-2	CASSQDRGAWNEQFF
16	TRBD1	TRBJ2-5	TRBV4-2	CASSQPGTGGGETQYF
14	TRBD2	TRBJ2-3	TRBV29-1	CSGSGTTDTDTQYF
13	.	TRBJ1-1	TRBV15	CATSKERGTEAFF
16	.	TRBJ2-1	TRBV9	CASSLTGAGRAHEQFF
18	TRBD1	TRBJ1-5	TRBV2	CASSGRTGSSLGNQPQHF
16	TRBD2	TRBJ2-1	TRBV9	CASSERAGLAGNEQFF
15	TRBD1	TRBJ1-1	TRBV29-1	CSVRDRGGSNTEAFF
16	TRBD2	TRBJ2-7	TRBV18	CASSPPGTSGSYEQYF
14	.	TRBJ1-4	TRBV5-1	CASSLGLRGEKLFF
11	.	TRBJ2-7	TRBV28	CASSLRGEQYF
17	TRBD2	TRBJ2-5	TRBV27	CASSSYRTSGRGETQYF
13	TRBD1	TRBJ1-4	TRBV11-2	CASLGRGREKLFF
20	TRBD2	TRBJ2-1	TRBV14	CASSQDPPRWPGGVRNEQFF
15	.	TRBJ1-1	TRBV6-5	CASWPGGAYYTEAFF
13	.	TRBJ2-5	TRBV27	CASSQLHEETQYF
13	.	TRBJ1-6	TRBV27	CASTQTGNSPLHF
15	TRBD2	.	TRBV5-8	CASTLTGGSSYEQYF
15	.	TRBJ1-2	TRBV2	CASSTLTGKPYGYIF
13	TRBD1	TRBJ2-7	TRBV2	CASSDRGVGEQYF
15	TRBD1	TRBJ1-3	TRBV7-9	CASSFYQGAGNTIYF
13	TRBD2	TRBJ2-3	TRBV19	CATTGLAGDTQYF
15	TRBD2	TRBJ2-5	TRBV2	CASRWTSGSLETQYF
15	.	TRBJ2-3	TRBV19	CASSIGASRGDTQYF
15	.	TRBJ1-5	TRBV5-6	CASSSLDRSDQPQHF
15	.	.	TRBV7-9	CASSSRGRDLYEQYF
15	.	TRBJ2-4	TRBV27	CASSAWLLAKNSQYF
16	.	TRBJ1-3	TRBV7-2	CASSRGDRFSGNTIYF
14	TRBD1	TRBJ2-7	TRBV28	CASRRTGSDYEQYF
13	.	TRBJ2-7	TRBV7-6	CASSSGLPSEQYF
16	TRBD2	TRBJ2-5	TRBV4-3	CASSHSGTSVGETQYF
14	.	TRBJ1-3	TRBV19	CASSQGRSGNTIYF